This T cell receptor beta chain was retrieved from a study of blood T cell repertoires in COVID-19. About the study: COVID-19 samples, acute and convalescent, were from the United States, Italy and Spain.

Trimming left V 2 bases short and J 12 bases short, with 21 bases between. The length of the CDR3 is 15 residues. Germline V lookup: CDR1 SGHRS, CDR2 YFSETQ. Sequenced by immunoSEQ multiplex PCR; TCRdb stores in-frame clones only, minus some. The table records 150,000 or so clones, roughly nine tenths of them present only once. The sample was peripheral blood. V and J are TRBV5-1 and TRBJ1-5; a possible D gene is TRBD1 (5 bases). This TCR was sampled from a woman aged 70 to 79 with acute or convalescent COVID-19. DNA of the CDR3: TGCGCCAGCAGCTTAACGACTTCCGACAGTTCGCTCCAGCATTTT. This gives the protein CASSLTTSDSSLQHF.